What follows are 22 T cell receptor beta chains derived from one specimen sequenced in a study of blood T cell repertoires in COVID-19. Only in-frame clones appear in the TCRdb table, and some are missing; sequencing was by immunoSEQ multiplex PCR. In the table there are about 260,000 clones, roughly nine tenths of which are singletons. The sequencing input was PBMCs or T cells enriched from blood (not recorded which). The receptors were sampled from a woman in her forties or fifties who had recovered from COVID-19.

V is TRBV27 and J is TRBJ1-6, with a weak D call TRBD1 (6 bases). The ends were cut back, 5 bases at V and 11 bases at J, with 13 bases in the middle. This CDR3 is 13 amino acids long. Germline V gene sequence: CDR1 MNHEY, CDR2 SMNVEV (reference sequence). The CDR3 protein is CASSQSGHPPLHF. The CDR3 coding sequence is TGTGCCAGCAGTCAGTCGGGACATCCACCCCTCCACTTT.

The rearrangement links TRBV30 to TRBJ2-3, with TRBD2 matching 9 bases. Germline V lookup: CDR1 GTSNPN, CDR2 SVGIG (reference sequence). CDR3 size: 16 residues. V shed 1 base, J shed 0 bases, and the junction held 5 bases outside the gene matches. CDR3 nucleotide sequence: TGTGCCTGGAGTGCTCTAGCGGGACGTAGCACAGATACGCAGTATTTT. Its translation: CAWSALAGRSTDTQYF. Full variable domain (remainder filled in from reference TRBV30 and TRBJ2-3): SQTIHQWPATLVQPVGSPLSLECTVEGTSNPNLYWYRQAAGRGLQLLFYSVGIGQISSEVPQNLSASRPQDRQFILSSKKLLLSDSGFYLCAWSALAGRSTDTQYFGPGTRLTVL.

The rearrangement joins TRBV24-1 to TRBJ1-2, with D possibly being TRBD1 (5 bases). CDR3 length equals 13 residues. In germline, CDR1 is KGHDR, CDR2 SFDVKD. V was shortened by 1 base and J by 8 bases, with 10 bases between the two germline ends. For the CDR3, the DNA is TGTGCCACCAGTGATTTTGACGGGGGAGGCTACACCTTC. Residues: CATSDFDGGGYTF.

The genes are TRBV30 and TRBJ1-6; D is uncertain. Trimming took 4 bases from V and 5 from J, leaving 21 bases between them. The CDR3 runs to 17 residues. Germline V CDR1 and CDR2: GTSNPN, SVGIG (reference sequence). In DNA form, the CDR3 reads TGTGCCTGGAATCATTACAGACCTCAACGAAATAATTCACCCCTCCACTTT. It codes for CAWNHYRPQRNNSPLHF.

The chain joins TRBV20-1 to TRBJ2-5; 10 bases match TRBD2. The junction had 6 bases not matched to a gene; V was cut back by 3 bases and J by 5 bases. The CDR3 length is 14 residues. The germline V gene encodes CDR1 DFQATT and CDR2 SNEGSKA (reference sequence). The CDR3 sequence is CSASFLAGVETQYF. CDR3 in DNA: TGCAGTGCTAGTTTTCTAGCGGGAGTGGAGACCCAGTACTTC.

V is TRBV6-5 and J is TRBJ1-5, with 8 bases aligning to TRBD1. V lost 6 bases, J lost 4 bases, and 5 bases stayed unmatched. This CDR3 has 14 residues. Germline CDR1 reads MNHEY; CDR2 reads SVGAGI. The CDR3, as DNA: TGTGCCAGCAGGCCGGGACAGGCGAATCAGCCCCAGCATTTT. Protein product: CASRPGQANQPQHF.

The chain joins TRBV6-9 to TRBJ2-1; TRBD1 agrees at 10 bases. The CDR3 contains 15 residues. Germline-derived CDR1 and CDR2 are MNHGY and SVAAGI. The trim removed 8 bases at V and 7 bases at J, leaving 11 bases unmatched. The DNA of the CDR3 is TGTGCCAGCTACGGACCGGGACAGGGGAAAAATGAGCAGTTCTTC. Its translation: CASYGPGQGKNEQFF.

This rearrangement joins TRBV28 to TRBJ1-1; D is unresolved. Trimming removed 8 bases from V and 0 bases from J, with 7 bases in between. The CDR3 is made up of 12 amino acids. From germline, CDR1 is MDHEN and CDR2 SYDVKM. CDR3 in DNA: TGTGCCAGCCTGGAGATGAACACTGAAGCTTTCTTT. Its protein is CASLEMNTEAFF. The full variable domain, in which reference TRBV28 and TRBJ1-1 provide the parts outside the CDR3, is DVKVTQSSRYLVKRTGEKVFLECVQDMDHENMFWYRQDPGLGLRLIYFSYDVKMKEKGDIPEGYSVSREKKERFSLILESASTNQTSMYLCASLEMNTEAFFGQGTRLTVV.

In DNA form, the CDR3 reads TGTGCCAGCAGCTCTAGGGCCGGGACAGGGCGGGTTTCTGATGGCTACACCTTC. This gives the protein CASSSRAGTGRVSDGYTF. This rearrangement joins TRBV7-3 to TRBJ1-2, with TRBD1 matching over 9 bases. The V gene's germline CDR1 is SGHTA and CDR2 FQGTGA. This CDR3 spans 18 amino acids. The junction had 18 bases not matched to a gene; V was cut back by 4 bases and J by 6 bases.

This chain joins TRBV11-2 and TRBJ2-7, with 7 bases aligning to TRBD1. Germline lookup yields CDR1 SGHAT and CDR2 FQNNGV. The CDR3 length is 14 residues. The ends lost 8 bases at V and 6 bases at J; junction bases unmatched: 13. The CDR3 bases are TGTGCCAGCGCTATCACCGACAGGGTAGGCGAGCAGTACTTC. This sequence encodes CASAITDRVGEQYF.

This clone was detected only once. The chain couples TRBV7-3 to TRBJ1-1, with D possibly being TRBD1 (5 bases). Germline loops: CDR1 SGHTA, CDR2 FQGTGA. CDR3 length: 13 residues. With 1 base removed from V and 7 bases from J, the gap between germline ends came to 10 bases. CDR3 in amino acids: CASSLKDGGEAFF. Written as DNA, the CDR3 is TGTGCCAGCAGCTTAAAGGACGGGGGTGAAGCTTTCTTT.

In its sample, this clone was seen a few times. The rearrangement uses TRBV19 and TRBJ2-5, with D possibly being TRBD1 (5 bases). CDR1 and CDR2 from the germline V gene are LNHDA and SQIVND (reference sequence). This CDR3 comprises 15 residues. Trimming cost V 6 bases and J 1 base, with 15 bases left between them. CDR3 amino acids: CASSRARVAQETQYF. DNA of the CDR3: TGTGCCAGTAGCAGGGCCAGGGTGGCCCAAGAGACCCAGTACTTC.

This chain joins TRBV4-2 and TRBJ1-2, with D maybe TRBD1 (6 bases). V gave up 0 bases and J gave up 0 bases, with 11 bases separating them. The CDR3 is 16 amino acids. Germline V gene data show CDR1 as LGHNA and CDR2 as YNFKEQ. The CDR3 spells CASSQDRGLANYGYTF. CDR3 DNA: TGTGCCAGCAGCCAAGACAGGGGATTAGCTAACTATGGCTACACCTTC.

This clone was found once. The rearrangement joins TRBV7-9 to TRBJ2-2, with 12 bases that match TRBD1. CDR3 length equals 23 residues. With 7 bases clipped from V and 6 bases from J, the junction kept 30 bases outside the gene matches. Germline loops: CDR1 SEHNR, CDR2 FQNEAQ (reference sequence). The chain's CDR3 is CASTKREMGDRGLPQPIAGELFF. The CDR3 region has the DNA TGTGCCAGCACCAAGAGAGAGATGGGGGACAGGGGGCTTCCACAACCAATCGCCGGGGAGCTGTTTTTT.

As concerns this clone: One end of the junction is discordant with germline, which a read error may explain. The CDR3 loop reads CASREGTSGWSSYEQYF. The DNA for the CDR3 is TGTGCCAGCAGAGAAGGGACTAGCGGGTGGAGCTCCTACGAGCAGTACTTC. The chain combines TRBV2 with TRBJ2-7; TRBD2 matches 12 bases. The CDR3 has 17 amino acids. The germline gives CDR1 SNHLY, CDR2 FYNNEI.

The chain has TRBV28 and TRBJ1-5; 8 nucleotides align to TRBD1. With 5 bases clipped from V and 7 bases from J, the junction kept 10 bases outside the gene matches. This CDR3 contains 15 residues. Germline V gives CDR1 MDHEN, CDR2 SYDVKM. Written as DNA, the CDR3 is TGTGCCAGCAGTCAACACGGACAGGGCCGGCAGCCCCAGCATTTT. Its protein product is CASSQHGQGRQPQHF.

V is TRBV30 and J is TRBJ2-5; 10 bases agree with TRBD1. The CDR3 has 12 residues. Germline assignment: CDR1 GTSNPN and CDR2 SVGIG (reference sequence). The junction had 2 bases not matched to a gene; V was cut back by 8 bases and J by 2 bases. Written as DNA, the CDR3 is TGTGCCGGGGGACAGGGGCAAGAGACCCAGTACTTC. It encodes CAGGQGQETQYF.

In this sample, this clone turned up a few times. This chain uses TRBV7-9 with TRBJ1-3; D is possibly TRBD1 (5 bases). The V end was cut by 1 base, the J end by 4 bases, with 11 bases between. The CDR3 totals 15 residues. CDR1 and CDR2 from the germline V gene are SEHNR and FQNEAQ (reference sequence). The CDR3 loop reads CASSLVPRGGNTIYF. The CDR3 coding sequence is TGTGCCAGCAGCTTAGTGCCACGGGGGGGAAACACCATATATTTT.

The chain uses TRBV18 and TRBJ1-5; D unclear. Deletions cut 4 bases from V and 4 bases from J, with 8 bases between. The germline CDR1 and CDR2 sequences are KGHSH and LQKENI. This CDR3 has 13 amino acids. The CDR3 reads CASSQGRNQPQHF. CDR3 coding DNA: TGTGCCAGCTCACAAGGGAGAAATCAGCCCCAGCATTTT.

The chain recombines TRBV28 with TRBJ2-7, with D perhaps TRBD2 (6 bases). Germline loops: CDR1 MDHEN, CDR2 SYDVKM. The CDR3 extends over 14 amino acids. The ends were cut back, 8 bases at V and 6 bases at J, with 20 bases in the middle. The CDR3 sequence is CASFGGAVPLEQYF. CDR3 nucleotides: TGTGCCAGCTTCGGCGGGGCGGTGCCCCTCGAGCAGTACTTC.

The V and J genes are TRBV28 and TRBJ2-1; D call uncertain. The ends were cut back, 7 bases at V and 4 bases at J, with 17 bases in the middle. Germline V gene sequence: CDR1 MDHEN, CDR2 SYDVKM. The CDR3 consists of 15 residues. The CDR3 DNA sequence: TGTGCCAGCAACTCCGCGTCGTCGAATTACAATGAGCAGTTCTTC. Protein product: CASNSASSNYNEQFF.

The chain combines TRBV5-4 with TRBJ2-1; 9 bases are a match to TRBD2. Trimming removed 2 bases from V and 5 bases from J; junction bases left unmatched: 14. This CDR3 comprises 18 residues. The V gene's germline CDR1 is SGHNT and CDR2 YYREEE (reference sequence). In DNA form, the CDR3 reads TGTGCCAGCAGCTTTGTTAAACTCGCGGGAGGGCCCGACAATGAGCAGTTCTTC. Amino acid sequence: CASSFVKLAGGPDNEQFF. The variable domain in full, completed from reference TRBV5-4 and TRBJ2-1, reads ETGVTQSPTHLIKTRGQQVTLRCSSQSGHNTVSWYQQALGQGPQFIFQYYREEENGRGNFPPRFSGLQFPNYSSELNVNALELDDSALYLCASSFVKLAGGPDNEQFFGPGTRLTVL.